The next 28 T cell receptor beta chains were all read from a single sample in a study of cytomegalovirus exposure and HLA in healthy donors. Use of 60 Vbeta and 13 Jbeta primers characterized the PCR. The method was immunoSEQ multiplex PCR; TCRdb's version includes in-frame clones alone and lacks a portion of them. The repertoire holds 150,000 to 200,000 clones, with roughly three quarters as singletons. Sequences were obtained from PBMCs. The receptors shown here come from a woman aged 50 to 65 in good health and CMV-seronegative.

The rearrangement uses TRBV28 and TRBJ2-3; 7 nucleotides agree with TRBD2. Germline loops: CDR1 MDHEN, CDR2 SYDVKM. After removal of 8 bases from V and 6 bases from J, the junction contained 11 bases not matched to a gene. The CDR3 runs to 14 residues. The chain's CDR3 is CASREAGAGDTQYF. Here the CDR3 DNA reads TGTGCCAGCCGAGAGGCGGGAGCTGGGGATACGCAGTATTTT.

This clone has a handful of counts. V is TRBV5-5 and J is TRBJ2-3; TRBD2 aligns across 12 bases. In germline, CDR1 is SGHKS, CDR2 YYEKEE (reference sequence). The ends lost 4 bases at V and 4 bases at J; junction bases unmatched: 10. CDR3 length: 17 amino acids. This CDR3 is CASSGGLAGLPADTQYF. In nucleotides, the CDR3 is TGTGCCAGCAGCGGGGGACTAGCGGGCCTTCCTGCAGATACGCAGTATTTT.

The chain carries TRBV7-6 and TRBJ2-1, with D hard to call. V was pared by 3 bases and J by 5 bases, with 14 bases between. This CDR3 region has 15 residues. Germline assignment: CDR1 SGHVS and CDR2 FNYEAQ. Here the CDR3 DNA reads TGTGCCAGCAGCTTCCTTTTCCGGAGCGACAATGAGCAGTTCTTC. Translation: CASSFLFRSDNEQFF.

This clone turned up a few times. The chain joins TRBV4-3 to TRBJ2-1, with 8 bases that match TRBD2. The CDR3 runs 16 residues. V lost 4 bases, J lost 1 base, and 6 bases stayed unmatched. Germline V CDR1 and CDR2: LGHNA, YSLEER. CDR3 bases: TGCGCCAGCAGCCTCCATACTAGCGGTTCCTACAATGAGCAGTTCTTC. This sequence encodes CASSLHTSGSYNEQFF.

V is TRBV7-2 and J is TRBJ2-2; D unclear. Germline CDR1 and CDR2: SGHTA and FQGNSA. CDR3 length equals 15 residues. The V gene lost 6 bases and the J gene lost 2 bases, with 13 bases spanning the gap. CDR3 amino acids: CASRSARLNTGELFF. The CDR3 DNA is TGTGCCAGCAGAAGTGCAAGACTTAACACCGGGGAGCTGTTTTTT.

The chain employs TRBV7-9 and TRBJ1-2; possibly TRBD1 for D (5 bases). The CDR3 is 14 amino acids. Between the trimmed V and J ends, which lost 2 bases and 7 bases, there was a span of 14 bases. Looked up from germline, CDR1 is SEHNR and CDR2 is FQNEAQ (reference sequence). Here the CDR3 DNA reads TGTGCCAGCAGCTTACTGCAGGGTGAGAGTGGCTACACCTTC. Protein product: CASSLLQGESGYTF.

Details on this clone: Other DNA sequences within the sample encode an identical CDR3. The chain is built from TRBV5-1 and TRBJ2-7; 7 bases are a match to TRBD2. The junction had 4 bases not matched to a gene; V was cut back by 2 bases and J by 2 bases. CDR1 SGHRS and CDR2 YFSETQ come from the germline V gene. This CDR3 has 14 amino acids. This CDR3 is CASSLSGTTYEQYF. The CDR3 coding sequence is TGCGCCAGCAGCTTAAGCGGGACGACCTACGAGCAGTACTTC.

This clone occurred once. Written as DNA, the CDR3 is TGTGCCAGCAGCTTTATTGGCGGGAACACCGGGGAGCTGTTTTTT. It encodes CASSFIGGNTGELFF. This sequence joins TRBV11-2 and TRBJ2-2; no clear D. Between the trimmed V and J ends, which lost 3 bases and 1 base, there was a span of 9 bases. The germline CDR1 and CDR2 sequences are SGHAT and FQNNGV. The length of the CDR3 is 15 residues. Full variable domain (remainder filled in from reference TRBV11-2 and TRBJ2-2): EAGVAQSPRYKIIEKRQSVAFWCNPISGHATLYWYQQILGQGPKLLIQFQNNGVVDDSQLPKDRFSAERLKGVDSTLKIQPAKLEDSAVYLCASSFIGGNTGELFFGEGSRLTVL.

The chain combines TRBV27 with TRBJ2-4; 9 bases map to TRBD2. V dropped 4 bases and J dropped 15; count of bases not matched to a gene: 13. Germline CDR1 and CDR2: MNHEY and SMNVEV (reference sequence). There are 14 residues in the CDR3. The CDR3 coding sequence is TGTGCCAGCAGTTCAAATCCGGGACTAGCATCCCCGTACTTC. Its translation is CASSSNPGLASPYF.

The V and J genes are TRBV4-1 and TRBJ2-2; D might be TRBD2 (6 bases). Germline V gives CDR1 MGHRA, CDR2 YSYEKL. CDR3 length equals 15 residues. The V gene lost 2 bases and the J gene lost 1 base, with 8 bases spanning the gap. The CDR3 DNA sequence: TGCGCCAGCAGCCAATCGGGGGTGAACACCGGGGAGCTGTTTTTT. Translated, it gives CASSQSGVNTGELFF.

The chain combines TRBV29-1 with TRBJ2-5; 11 bases are shared with TRBD2. V lost 6 bases to trimming and J lost 5 bases; unmatched junction nucleotides: 8. The CDR3 is made up of 14 amino acids. Per the germline V gene, CDR1 is SQVTM and CDR2 is ANQGSEA. CDR3 DNA sequence: TGCAGCGTGGGTGTAGCGGGGGGGAGGGAGACCCAGTACTTC. Amino acid sequence: CSVGVAGGRETQYF.

This clone has only a few counts. The V call is TRBV4-1, the J call TRBJ1-1; D unresolved. Trimming pared 6 bases from V and 2 bases from J, leaving 10 bases between. The CDR3 runs to 13 residues. Germline V lookup: CDR1 MGHRA, CDR2 YSYEKL. CDR3 DNA: TGCGCCAGCAGTCCAGAGGGTAACACTGAAGCTTTCTTT. Its translation: CASSPEGNTEAFF.

This chain joins TRBV20-1 and TRBJ2-7; 7 nucleotides match TRBD2. The V gene's germline CDR1 is DFQATT and CDR2 SNEGSKA (reference sequence). This CDR3 has 11 residues. CDR3: CTAWGGGEQYF. In nucleotides, the CDR3 is TGCACCGCGTGGGGCGGGGGCGAGCAGTACTTC.

The chain couples TRBV10-2 to TRBJ2-7, with 7 bases identical to TRBD1. CDR1 is WSHSY and CDR2 is SAAADI in the germline V gene. The CDR3 sequence is 14 residues long. Germline trimming cut 4 bases from V and 3 bases from J; bases unmatched to any gene: 6. The DNA for the CDR3 is TGCGCCAGCAGTGGGGGACAGACGATCTACGAGCAGTACTTC. It specifies CASSGGQTIYEQYF.

The V and J genes are TRBV7-3 and TRBJ1-1; D gene uncertain. CDR1 SGHTA and CDR2 FQGTGA come from the germline V gene. The V and J ends lost 2 bases and 1 base respectively, with 11 bases between them. The CDR3 extends over 15 amino acids. The CDR3 here is CASSLSPGRNTEAFF. CDR3 bases: TGTGCCAGCAGCTTATCCCCGGGGAGGAACACTGAAGCTTTCTTT. The variable domain in full, with the rest retrieved from reference TRBV7-3 and TRBJ1-1, is GAGVSQTPSNKVTEKGKYVELRCDPISGHTALYWYRQSLGQGPEFLIYFQGTGAADDSGLPNDRFFAVRPEGSVSTLKIQRTERGDSAVYLCASSLSPGRNTEAFFGQGTRLTVV.

The V and J genes are TRBV6-6 and TRBJ2-7; 7 bases are a match to TRBD2. CDR1 and CDR2 (germline): MNHNY, SVGAGI (reference sequence). The CDR3 totals 16 residues. Trimming removed 0 bases from V and 4 bases from J; junction bases left unmatched: 9. CDR3 nucleotide sequence: TGTGCCAGCAGTTACTCGAGAGGAGCGGGAATATACGAGCAGTACTTC. This codes for CASSYSRGAGIYEQYF.

V is TRBV6-5 and J is TRBJ1-3; TRBD1 might be the D (6 bases). Germline CDR1 MNHEY, CDR2 SVGAGI. The CDR3 consists of 13 residues. V lost 10 bases and J lost 2, with 12 bases in between. CDR3 DNA: TGTGCCACCGAAGGGGGACCTGGAAACACCATATATTTT. This sequence encodes CATEGGPGNTIYF.

V is TRBV6-5 and J is TRBJ2-1, with 11 bases fitting TRBD1. This CDR3 contains 16 residues. CDR1 MNHEY and CDR2 SVGAGI come from the germline V gene. The V segment lost 2 bases and the J segment 8 bases; nucleotides outside the gene matches: 8. In DNA form, the CDR3 reads TGTGCCAGCAGTTACACCCGGACAGGGGGCGGGTATGAGCAGTTCTTC. Its protein product is CASSYTRTGGGYEQFF.

The table lists this clone with a count of one. The chain is built from TRBV5-4 and TRBJ2-2; 7 nucleotides line up with TRBD1. Germline V gives CDR1 SGHNT, CDR2 YYREEE (reference sequence). The CDR3 totals 17 residues. After removal of 2 bases from V and 0 bases from J, the junction contained 7 bases not matched to a gene. CDR3 amino acids: CASSFKKGQPNTGELFF. The DNA of the CDR3 is TGTGCCAGCAGCTTTAAGAAGGGACAGCCGAACACCGGGGAGCTGTTTTTT.

The chain is built from TRBV7-9 and TRBJ2-7; 7 nucleotides match TRBD1. The germline V gene has CDR1 SEHNR and CDR2 FQNEAQ (reference sequence). This CDR3 region has 13 residues. V lost 5 bases, J lost 2 bases, and 3 bases stayed unmatched. The DNA for the CDR3 is TGTGCCAGCAGCCGGACAGGTCCCTACGAGCAGTACTTC. Translating it yields CASSRTGPYEQYF.

This clone was seen only once. The V gene is TRBV5-1, the J gene TRBJ2-2; 8 bases align to TRBD2. CDR1 and CDR2 from the germline V gene are SGHRS and YFSETQ. Unmatched junction bases numbered 11, after V lost 9 bases and J lost 4 bases. There are 15 residues in the CDR3. The chain's CDR3 is CATQRGPGGTGELFF. Here the CDR3 DNA reads TGCGCCACCCAGCGGGGGCCCGGGGGCACCGGGGAGCTGTTTTTT.

The V call is TRBV4-2, the J call TRBJ2-2, with 9 nucleotides matching TRBD2. Germline-derived CDR1 and CDR2 are LGHNA and YNFKEQ. V trimming: 0 bases; J trimming: 3 bases; junction bases outside the gene matches: 11. The CDR3 consists of 19 residues. CDR3 coding DNA: TGTGCCAGCAGCCAAGACGGCGGGAGGGCCGGCTGGGACACCGGGGAGCTGTTTTTT. This encodes CASSQDGGRAGWDTGELFF.

This chain uses TRBV9 with TRBJ1-3; maybe TRBD1 (5 bases). This CDR3 has 17 residues. CDR1 and CDR2 from the germline V gene are SGDLS and YYNGEE. V was trimmed by 0 bases and J by 3 bases, leaving 16 bases between them. The CDR3 loop is CASSVVDNRIGGNTIYF. The CDR3 DNA reads as TGTGCCAGCAGCGTAGTAGACAACAGGATTGGTGGAAACACCATATATTTT. The full variable domain, in which reference TRBV9 and TRBJ1-3 provide the parts outside the CDR3, is DSGVTQTPKHLITATGQRVTLRCSPRSGDLSVYWYQQSLDQGLQFLIQYYNGEERAKGNILERFSAQQFPDLHSELNLSSLELGDSALYFCASSVVDNRIGGNTIYFGEGSWLTVV.

In its sample, this clone was seen a few times. The CDR3 DNA reads as TGCGCCAGCAGCCGAGATGTAGGCGGTTCCTACGAGCAGTACTTC. Amino acid sequence: CASSRDVGGSYEQYF. The rearrangement uses TRBV4-3 and TRBJ2-7; D is undetermined. Trimming shortened V by 4 bases and J by 1 base, and 14 bases separated the two germline ends. Germline loops: CDR1 LGHNA, CDR2 YSLEER. The CDR3 contains 15 residues.

The rearrangement links TRBV7-3 to TRBJ2-1; 8 positions agree with TRBD2. Germline trimming cut 5 bases from V and 6 bases from J; bases unmatched to any gene: 6. This CDR3 spans 14 amino acids. CDR1 SGHTA and CDR2 FQGTGA come from the germline V gene. For the CDR3, the DNA is TGTGCCAGCAGCCGCGGGGGGACCTCCAATGAGCAGTTCTTC. Its protein product is CASSRGGTSNEQFF. Using reference TRBV7-3 and TRBJ2-1 for the parts outside the CDR3, the full variable domain is GAGVSQTPSNKVTEKGKYVELRCDPISGHTALYWYRQSLGQGPEFLIYFQGTGAADDSGLPNDRFFAVRPEGSVSTLKIQRTERGDSAVYLCASSRGGTSNEQFFGPGTRLTVL.

V gene TRBV29-1 combines with J gene TRBJ2-2; 8 bases are a match to TRBD2. CDR1 SQVTM and CDR2 ANQGSEA come from the germline V gene. This CDR3 has 15 amino acids. The trim removed 2 bases at V and 5 bases at J, leaving 7 bases unmatched. CDR3 residues: CSVELSSGRTGELFF. The CDR3, as DNA: TGCAGCGTTGAACTCTCCAGCGGGAGAACCGGGGAGCTGTTTTTT.

The chain couples TRBV6-5 to TRBJ2-7, with 10 bases identical to TRBD2. Germline CDR1 is MNHEY and CDR2 is SVGAGI. V dropped 5 bases and J dropped 4; count of bases not matched to a gene: 8. The CDR3 length is 15 residues. CDR3 amino acids: CASSIGTSAPYEQYF. For the CDR3, the DNA is TGTGCCAGCAGTATCGGGACTAGCGCGCCTTACGAGCAGTACTTC.

The V call is TRBV6-5, the J call TRBJ2-2, with D unresolved. Trimming took off 6 bases at V and 4 bases at J, with 12 bases between the two ends. CDR1 is MNHEY, CDR2 SVGAGI, per germline. This CDR3 spans 14 amino acids. CDR3 sequence reads: CASSYISGTGELFF. CDR3 DNA: TGTGCCAGCAGCTATATTTCGGGCACCGGGGAGCTGTTTTTT.